A selection of T cell receptor beta chains follows, all from one sample in a study of blood T cell repertoires in COVID-19. Assay used: immunoSEQ multiplex PCR; TCRdb lists only in-frame clones, some missing. The sample has 100,000 or so clones; just over 90% are singletons. Sequences were obtained from peripheral blood. The receptor set was obtained from a woman between 50 and 59 years old in a cohort sampled during active COVID-19. The CDR3 runs from the conserved cysteine through the conserved F or W. Each record gives: CDR3 protein, CDR3 DNA, D gene, V gene, clone size, J gene. A D gene is named only where the DNA matches it firmly. The listing skips clone size in some rows; elsewhere it reads once, few, many or a size class.

CDR3 protein: CASSPSPLAGGTDTQYF
CDR3 DNA: TGTGCCAGCAGTCCTAGCCCGCTAGCGGGGGGCACAGATACGCAGTATTTT
D gene: TRBD2
V gene: TRBV4-2
clone size: -
J gene: TRBJ2-3

CDR3 protein: CASSLGTASTGELFF
CDR3 DNA: TGTGCCAGCAGCTTAGGGACAGCCAGCACCGGGGAGCTGTTTTTT
D gene: -
V gene: TRBV7-9
clone size: -
J gene: TRBJ2-2

CDR3 protein: CASSLFTLAGADSGANVLTF
CDR3 DNA: TGTGCCAGCAGTCTGTTTACCCTAGCGGGGGCGGACTCTGGGGCCAACGTCCTGACTTTC
D gene: TRBD2
V gene: TRBV27
clone size: -
J gene: TRBJ2-6

CDR3 protein: CATSGGTLNADF
CDR3 DNA: TGTGCCACCTCCGGAGGGACGCTCAATGCGGACTTC
D gene: -
V gene: TRBV10-3
clone size: -
J gene: TRBJ2-5

CDR3 protein: CASSLKLNYGYTF
CDR3 DNA: TGTGCCAGCAGTTTGAAGCTGAATTATGGCTACACCTTC
D gene: -
V gene: TRBV12-3/TRBV12-4
clone size: -
J gene: TRBJ1-2

CDR3 protein: CASTRLAGVDEQFF
CDR3 DNA: TGTGCCAGCACCCGACTAGCGGGAGTAGATGAGCAGTTCTTC
D gene: TRBD2
V gene: TRBV7-2
clone size: -
J gene: TRBJ2-1

CDR3 protein: CASTGPGGNTEAFF
CDR3 DNA: TGCGCCAGCACGGGTCCCGGGGGGAACACTGAAGCTTTCTTT
D gene: -
V gene: TRBV5-1
clone size: -
J gene: TRBJ1-1

CDR3 protein: CASSLVAGAAYEQYF
CDR3 DNA: TGTGCCAGCAGCTTAGTCGCGGGGGCAGCCTACGAGCAGTACTTC
D gene: -
V gene: TRBV7-2
clone size: once
J gene: TRBJ2-7

CDR3 protein: CASNPGTGPSTEAFF
CDR3 DNA: TGTGCCAGCAACCCCGGGACAGGACCATCCACTGAAGCTTTCTTT
D gene: TRBD1
V gene: TRBV2
clone size: -
J gene: TRBJ1-1

CDR3 protein: CASSLGGTGNTGELFF
CDR3 DNA: TGCGCCAGCAGCCTAGGGGGGACAGGGAACACCGGGGAGCTGTTTTTT
D gene: TRBD1
V gene: TRBV5-1
clone size: -
J gene: TRBJ2-2

CDR3 protein: CASSLATAGELFF
CDR3 DNA: TGCGCCAGCAGCTTGGCCACGGCCGGGGAGCTGTTTTTT
D gene: -
V gene: TRBV5-1
clone size: -
J gene: TRBJ2-2

CDR3 protein: CASSLGAGEQFF
CDR3 DNA: TGTGCCAGCAGCTTAGGGGCAGGTGAGCAGTTCTTC
D gene: -
V gene: TRBV7-9
clone size: -
J gene: TRBJ2-1